The 14 T cell receptor beta chains listed next were all sequenced from one sample in a study of early T cells in non-severe SARS-CoV-2 infection. TCRdb independently ran MiXCR on the 5' RACE reads; one entry per CDR3 protein. This table has roughly 54,000 distinct CDR3 sequences, roughly 12% appearing once. The sequenced material came from whole blood. The source is an adult who was a healthcare worker with PCR-confirmed SARS-CoV-2 infection or an uninfected control (not recorded which).

This clonotype was seen ten or more times. The chain joins TRBV29-1 to TRBJ1-2, with TRBD1 as a possible D gene (6 bases). V shed 0 bases and J shed 6 bases, with 14 bases lying between them. CDR1 SQVTM and CDR2 ANQGSEA come from the germline V gene. CDR3 length equals 14 residues. The CDR3 bases are TGCAGCGTTGAAGATGTCCGGCAGGGGAATGGCTACACCTTC. It encodes CSVEDVRQGNGYTF.

This clonotype showed up just a few times. The chain recombines TRBV19 with TRBJ2-7, with 9 bases fitting TRBD1. With V trimmed by 10 bases and J by 5 bases, 12 bases remained unmatched. Germline-derived CDR1 and CDR2 are LNHDA and SQIVND (reference sequence). This CDR3 has 14 residues. The CDR3 nucleotides are TGTGCCACCGCCTCCGGGACAGGGCTCGACGAGCAGTACTTC. It translates to CATASGTGLDEQYF.

In its sample, this clonotype was seen a few times. The V and J genes are TRBV29-1 and TRBJ2-3, with D unresolved. Trimming cost V 4 bases and J 6 bases, with 8 bases left between them. Germline-derived CDR1 and CDR2 are SQVTM and ANQGSEA. The CDR3 contains 11 residues. The CDR3 region has the DNA TGCAGCGTTGTGGTGTGGGATACGCAGTATTTT. Its translation: CSVVVWDTQYF.

The CDR3 reads CASSDWDPFGSYNEQFF. CDR3 coding DNA: TGTGCCAGCAGTGACTGGGACCCCTTCGGGTCCTACAATGAGCAGTTCTTC. The chain recombines TRBV2 with TRBJ2-1; perhaps D is TRBD1 or TRBD2 (5 bases each). Per germline, CDR1 SNHLY and CDR2 FYNNEI. CDR3 length equals 17 residues. V was trimmed by 3 bases and J by 1 base, leaving 16 bases between them.

This clonotype was counted between two and nine times. This chain links TRBV5-5 with TRBJ2-4, with a weak D call TRBD2 (5 bases). The CDR3 loop spans 16 amino acids. CDR1 and CDR2 (germline): SGHKS, YYEKEE (reference sequence). The ends were cut back, 4 bases at V and 0 bases at J, with 14 bases in the middle. CDR3 in amino acids: CASSARTGIAKNIQYF. The CDR3 DNA follows: TGTGCCAGCAGCGCCCGGACGGGGATAGCCAAAAACATTCAGTACTTC.

The CDR3 sequence: CASTPHETFQDTQYF. The CDR3 coding sequence is TGTGCCAGCACCCCCCACGAGACCTTTCAAGATACGCAGTATTTT. The chain uses TRBV12-3 or TRBV12-4 and TRBJ2-3; D gene ambiguous. The CDR3 runs to 15 residues. The V gene lost 7 bases and the J gene lost 5 bases, with 19 bases spanning the gap.

By share of the sample, this clonotype is medium-sized. This rearrangement joins TRBV5-6 to TRBJ1-1, with a tentative D call TRBD1 (5 bases). Germline CDR1 SGHDT, CDR2 YYEEEE. Trimming removed 2 bases from V and 11 bases from J, with 13 bases in between. The CDR3 contains 12 residues. The CDR3 reads CASSFGQGAAFF. The DNA for the CDR3 is TGTGCCAGCAGCTTCGGGCAGGGCGCGGCTTTCTTT. Filled out from reference TRBV5-6 and TRBJ1-1, the complete variable domain reads DAGVTQSPTHLIKTRGQQVTLRCSPKSGHDTVSWYQQALGQGPQFIFQYYEEEERQRGNFPDRFSGHQFPNYSSELNVNALLLGDSALYLCASSFGQGAAFFGQGTRLTVV.

The sample holds many counts of this clonotype. The chain is built from TRBV12-3 or TRBV12-4 and TRBJ2-2; D might be TRBD2 (6 bases). The CDR3 extends over 13 amino acids. The V end lost 4 bases, the J end lost 5 bases, and 8 bases lay between the germline ends. CDR3 DNA: TGTGCCAGCAGTTCGGAGGGAACCGGGGAGCTGTTTTTT. Its protein product is CASSSEGTGELFF.

This clonotype was seen repeatedly, ten times or more. V gene TRBV7-2 combines with J gene TRBJ2-3; maybe TRBD1 (5 bases). Germline V gene sequence: CDR1 SGHTA, CDR2 FQGNSA. CDR3 length equals 17 residues. The V end lost 5 bases, the J end lost 1 base, and 19 bases lay between the germline ends. CDR3 protein: CASSADRPIVGTDTQYF. The CDR3 DNA is TGTGCCAGCAGCGCAGACAGACCTATCGTAGGCACAGATACGCAGTATTTT.

In its sample, this clonotype was seen a few times. The V gene is TRBV9, the J gene TRBJ2-2; 8 bases match TRBD2. CDR1 is SGDLS, CDR2 YYNGEE, per germline. The CDR3 is made up of 17 amino acids. V dropped 0 bases and J dropped 3; count of bases not matched to a gene: 7. The DNA of the CDR3 is TGTGCCAGCAGCGTAGGCGTTGGACTAGCTGACACCGGGGAGCTGTTTTTT. Translated: CASSVGVGLADTGELFF.

By share of the sample, this clonotype is medium-sized. The chain couples TRBV7-2 to TRBJ2-3; 7 bases agree with TRBD2. Germline V gene data show CDR1 as SGHTA and CDR2 as FQGNSA. The ends lost 8 bases at V and 5 bases at J; junction bases unmatched: 7. The CDR3 is made up of 13 amino acids. The CDR3 is CASRYPSGDTQYF. The CDR3 bases are TGTGCCAGCCGGTACCCTAGCGGAGATACGCAGTATTTT.

The chain is built from TRBV20-1 and TRBJ1-2; a weak D match, TRBD1 (5 bases). CDR1 and CDR2 (germline): DFQATT, SNEGSKA (reference sequence). Trimming shortened V by 8 bases and J by 6 bases, and 25 bases separated the two germline ends. There are 15 residues in the CDR3. CDR3 sequence (DNA): TGCAGTACCCCGCCGGGGGGGACCTTTATTCATGGCTACACCTTC. This codes for CSTPPGGTFIHGYTF.

This clonotype was observed a few times. CDR3 in DNA: TGTGCCAGCAGTTACCGGGACAGGAGGTACGAGCAGTACTTC. This translates into CASSYRDRRYEQYF. The chain couples TRBV12-3 or TRBV12-4 to TRBJ2-7; TRBD1 matches 8 bases. The CDR3 is 14 amino acids. V shed 4 bases, J shed 4 bases, and the junction held 6 bases outside the gene matches.

This chain's CDR3 is CASSPDRQAPGQFF. The DNA for the CDR3 is TGTGCCAGCAGCCCTGACCGACAGGCTCCTGGGCAGTTCTTC. This chain links TRBV7-2 with TRBJ2-1; D may be TRBD1 (6 bases). Germline values: CDR1 SGHTA, CDR2 FQGNSA. The CDR3 is 14 residues long. V was trimmed by 5 bases and J by 12 bases, leaving 20 bases between them.